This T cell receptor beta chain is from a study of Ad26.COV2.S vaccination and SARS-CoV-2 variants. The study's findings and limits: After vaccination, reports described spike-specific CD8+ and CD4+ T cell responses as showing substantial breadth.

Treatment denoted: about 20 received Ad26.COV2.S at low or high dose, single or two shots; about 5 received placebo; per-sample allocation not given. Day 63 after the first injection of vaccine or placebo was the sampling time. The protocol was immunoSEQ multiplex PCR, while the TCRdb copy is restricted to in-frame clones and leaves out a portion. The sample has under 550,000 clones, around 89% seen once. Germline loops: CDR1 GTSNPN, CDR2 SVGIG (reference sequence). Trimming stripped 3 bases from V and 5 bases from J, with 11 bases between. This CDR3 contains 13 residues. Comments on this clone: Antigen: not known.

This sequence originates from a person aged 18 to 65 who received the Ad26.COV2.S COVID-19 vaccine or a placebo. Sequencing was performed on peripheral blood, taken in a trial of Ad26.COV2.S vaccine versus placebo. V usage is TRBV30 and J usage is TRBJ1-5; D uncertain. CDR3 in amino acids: CAWSGGRDQPQHF. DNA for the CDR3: TGTGCCTGGAGCGGAGGACGGGATCAGCCCCAGCATTTT.